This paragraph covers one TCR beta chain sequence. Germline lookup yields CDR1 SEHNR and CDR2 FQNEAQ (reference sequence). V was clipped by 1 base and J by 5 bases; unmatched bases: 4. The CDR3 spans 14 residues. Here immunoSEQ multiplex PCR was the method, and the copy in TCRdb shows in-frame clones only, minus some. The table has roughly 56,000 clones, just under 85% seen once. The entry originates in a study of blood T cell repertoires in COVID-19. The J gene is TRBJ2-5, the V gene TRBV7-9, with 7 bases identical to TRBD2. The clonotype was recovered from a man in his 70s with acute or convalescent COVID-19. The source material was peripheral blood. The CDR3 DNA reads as TGTGCCAGCAGCTTAGGACTAGCCGGGGAGACCCAGTACTTC. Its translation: CASSLGLAGETQYF.